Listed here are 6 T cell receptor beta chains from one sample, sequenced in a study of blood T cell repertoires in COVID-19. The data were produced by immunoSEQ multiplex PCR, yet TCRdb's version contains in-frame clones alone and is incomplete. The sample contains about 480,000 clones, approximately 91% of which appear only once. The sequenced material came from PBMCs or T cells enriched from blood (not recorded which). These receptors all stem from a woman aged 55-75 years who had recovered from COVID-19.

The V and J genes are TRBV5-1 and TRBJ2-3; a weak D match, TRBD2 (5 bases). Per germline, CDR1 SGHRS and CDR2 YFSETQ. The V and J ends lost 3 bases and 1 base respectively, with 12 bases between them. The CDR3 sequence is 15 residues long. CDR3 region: CASSYSGVGTDTQYF. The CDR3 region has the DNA TGCGCCAGCAGCTACTCCGGGGTGGGCACAGATACGCAGTATTTT.

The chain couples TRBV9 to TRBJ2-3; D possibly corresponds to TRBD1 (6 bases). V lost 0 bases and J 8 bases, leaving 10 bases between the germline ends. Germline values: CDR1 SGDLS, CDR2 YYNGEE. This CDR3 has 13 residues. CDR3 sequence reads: CASSVAGAPTQYF. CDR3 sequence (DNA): TGTGCCAGCAGCGTAGCAGGGGCGCCTACGCAGTATTTT.

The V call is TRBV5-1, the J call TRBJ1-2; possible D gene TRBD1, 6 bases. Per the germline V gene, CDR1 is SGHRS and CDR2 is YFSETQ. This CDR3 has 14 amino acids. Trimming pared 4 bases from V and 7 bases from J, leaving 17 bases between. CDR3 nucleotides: TGCGCCAGCAGCCCCGAACAGGGAAGGGGTGGCTACACCTTC. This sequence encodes CASSPEQGRGGYTF.

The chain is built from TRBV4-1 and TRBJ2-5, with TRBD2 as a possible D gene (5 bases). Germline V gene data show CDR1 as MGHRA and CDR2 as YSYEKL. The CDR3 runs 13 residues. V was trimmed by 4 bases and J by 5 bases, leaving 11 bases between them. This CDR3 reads CASSRAPGETQYF. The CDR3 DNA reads TGCGCCAGCAGCCGAGCACCGGGGGAGACCCAGTACTTC.

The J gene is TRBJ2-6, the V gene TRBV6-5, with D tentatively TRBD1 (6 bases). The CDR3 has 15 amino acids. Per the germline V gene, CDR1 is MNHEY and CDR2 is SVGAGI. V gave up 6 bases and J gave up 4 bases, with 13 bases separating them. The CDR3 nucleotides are TGTGCCAGCAGAAAACAGGGAGCCGGGGCCAACGTCCTGACTTTC. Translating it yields CASRKQGAGANVLTF.

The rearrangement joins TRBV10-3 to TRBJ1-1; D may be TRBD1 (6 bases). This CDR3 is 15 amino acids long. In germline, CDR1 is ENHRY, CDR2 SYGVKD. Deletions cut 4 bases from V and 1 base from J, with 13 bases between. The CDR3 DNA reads TGTGCCATCAGTGTGGCAGGGGTCGGGAACACTGAAGCTTTCTTT. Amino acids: CAISVAGVGNTEAFF.